This T cell receptor (beta chain) was captured in a study of shared clonotypes between healthy human individuals. The V gene's germline CDR1 is GTSNPN and CDR2 SVGIG (reference sequence). CDR3 length: 16 residues. The ends were cut back, 2 bases at V and 5 bases at J, with 21 bases in the middle. Comment on this clone: Its antigen remains unknown.

TCRdb's copy holds only in-frame clones and misses some; the assay was immunoSEQ multiplex PCR. The data show some 500,000 clones, with 90% to 96% seen just once and about 0.064% held by the top ten. Study results and caveats: Some naive CD4 clonotypes, roughly 4.8%, turned up in common across a handful of donors.

This chain links TRBV30 with TRBJ1-1; the D is unclear. The clonotype was recovered from a woman in her twenties or thirties in good health. Sample: naive CD4+ T cells sorted from blood. Indicated subset: CD45RA+ positively selected. The CDR3 bases are TGTGCCTGGAGTCCCTCATCTGTTGGGTTAATTACTGAAGCTTTCTTT. Translated: CAWSPSSVGLITEAFF.